A single sample gave rise to the 2 T cell receptor beta chains below, sequenced in a study of T cells in Graves' hyperthyroidism and ophthalmopathy. Researchers amplified the TCR beta CDR3 regions from RNA transcripts. First-round RT-PCR of the TCR CDR3 relied on the HTBI primer set. TCRdb itself ran the multiplex PCR reads through MiXCR, one entry per CDR3 protein. Of about 640,000 distinct CDR3 sequences listed, around 20% are singletons. Sample: blood. The receptor source for this set is a young man with Graves' ophthalmopathy.

CDR3 protein: CASSGDGGSYNEQFF. DNA of the CDR3: TGTGCCAGCAGTGGGGATGGGGGGTCCTACAATGAGCAGTTCTTC. The chain recombines TRBV6-1 with TRBJ2-1, with D possibly matching TRBD2 (6 bases). The V gene lost 4 bases and the J gene lost 1 base, with 11 bases spanning the gap. CDR3 length: 15 residues. Germline CDR1 reads MNHNS; CDR2 reads SASEGT.

The chain couples TRBV28 to TRBJ1-3; D is perhaps TRBD1 (5 bases). The CDR3 length is 14 residues. V was cut by 9 bases and J by 4 bases, with 16 bases left in between. CDR1 MDHEN and CDR2 SYDVKM come from the germline V gene. Written as DNA, the CDR3 is TGTGCCAGAAGCCAGCTCCGGGGCGGAAACACCATATATTTT. This translates into CARSQLRGGNTIYF. Supplemented by reference TRBV28 and TRBJ1-3, the full variable domain reads DVKVTQSSRYLVKRTGEKVFLECVQDMDHENMFWYRQDPGLGLRLIYFSYDVKMKEKGDIPEGYSVSREKKERFSLILESASTNQTSMYLCARSQLRGGNTIYFGEGSWLTVV.